This record covers a single T cell receptor beta chain. Its antigen target is currently unknown. No base quality values were provided; no much bigger clone lies one nucleotide off. These data belong to a study of cytomegalovirus exposure and HLA in healthy donors (dated by TCRdb to about 2017). Describing the broader study: According to an earlier analysis of 587 of the donors, about 180 million T cells yielded 95 million to 140 million unique TCR beta sequences and around 300 Gb of sequence data. An early release that covered some 640 HLA-typed donors contained about 300 gigabases of sequencing data and tens of millions of unique TCR sequences. Among the roughly 390 genotyped donors, approximately 77% belonged to the genetic ancestry cluster associated with self-reported Caucasian donors. The aim of the study was to test whether cataloging public T cell receptors could identify signatures of past pathogen exposure. The T cell repertoires of around 730 subjects were profiled by immunosequencing and related to cytomegalovirus serostatus. Besides the first cohort of roughly 660 subjects, a separate validation cohort made up of 120 different subjects was used. The study combined high-throughput TCR immunosequencing, statistical association of individual TCRs with disease status, and machine learning to predict cytomegalovirus infection status. To study patterns of TCR occurrence, a later analysis re-analyzed previously published TCR beta repertoires from 650 to 750 donors and added high-resolution HLA genotyping. In the later analysis, no new phenotypic data were used to find candidate immune exposures; instead, reliance was placed on TCR beta sequences and their occurrence across donors. To decide whether each TCR beta V gene segment behaved as functional or pseudogenic, an earlier analysis of fewer than 750 of the donors relied on high-throughput TCR beta sequencing. Donor age, sex, ethnicity and CMV serostatus were collected together with the repertoire data. Genome-wide SNP genotypes for about 60% of the roughly 670 donors were used in a later genetic analysis, which treated that subset as a discovery cohort. All discovery cohort repertoires had been generated on a single sequencing platform. HLA typing covered class I and class II loci at four-digit resolution. Typing coverage differed by locus: A, B, C, DRB1 and DQB1 were typed in about 629-630 donors, DQA1 in approximately 520, DPA1 in 600 to 610, and DPB1 in around 490. Four to six DR-DQ haplotypes were handled as single units for association and clustering, since linkage in the cohort was strong. Across some 400 genotyped donors of the cohort, an average of roughly 250,000 unique TCR beta nucleotide sequences per donor were sequenced, and roughly 20% of those sequences were non-productive. General findings and caveats noted by the study authors: A later analysis associated about 17,000 TCR beta sequences with specific HLA alleles at a false discovery rate of 0.05. The authors suggested that the approach could potentially be generalized to other disease states and immunological phenotypes. In a later analysis, most CMV-associated TCR beta chains were found to appear HLA-restricted, with HLA associations seemingly driven largely by CMV exposure. A later genetic analysis reported fewer N-insertions in productive TCRs among donors in an Asian-associated ancestry cluster than the approximately 700-donor mean. Some IMGT-functional V segments, including TRBV6-2 and TRBV6-3, could not be distinguished by the 87-base-pair reads and were therefore excluded. While some public TCRs were present in many individuals, most TCR sequences turned up only very rarely across donors. The study listed around 160 TCR beta chains as associated with cytomegalovirus. Roughly uniform sequencing depth across donors was assumed in presence/absence analyses, although this assumption may not hold. When HLA alleles, especially DR and DQ, strongly co-occurred, attributing TCR associations to individual alleles was difficult. Correlated functional status among segregating V segments might reflect linkage disequilibrium, but an unknown experimental factor could not be ruled out. A further reported finding was that TCR beta sequences accurately predicted the HLA-A and HLA-B alleles for most subjects in the first cohort. A later analysis found that HLA-associated TCR beta chains were more clonally expanded and had lower generation probabilities than equally common non-associated chains. The only immune exposure information available for the cohort was CMV serostatus. Cytomegalovirus status was reported to be diagnosed by the classifier with high specificity and sensitivity in both the original and validation cohorts. Because some donors lacked HLA typing at each locus, the association tests relied only on the typed subset. An earlier analysis of some 590 of the donors showed that most TCR beta V segments appeared in productive rearrangements either about 87% or about 30% of the time, which broadly matched IMGT annotations. About 15 rarely observed V segments, including chromosome 9 orphons, were excluded from the earlier analysis of a few hundred of the donors because counts were too low. According to a later analysis, TCR association rates differed among HLA loci, with DRB1 alleles showing the most associated TCRs and HLA-C alleles showing the fewest. According to a later analysis, parvovirus B19, influenza, CMV and Epstein-Barr virus appeared linked to several top co-occurrence clusters. A cluster of highly shared sequence variants was judged likely to be a technical artifact of the sequencing pipeline. This cohort had only TCR beta chains sequenced, and the lack of alpha or paired-chain data limited which features could be detected. In vitro tests confirmed that three of the cytomegalovirus-associated TCR beta chains recognize cytomegalovirus antigens. In a later genetic analysis, a missense DCLRE1C variant was associated with V-gene and J-gene trimming of TCR beta chains, and the association was replicated in an independent cohort.

The cohort was made up of 666 healthy bone marrow donors. All cohort members were sampled while nominally healthy, although unrecorded immune exposures were likely present. The donor was CMV seropositive and was included in the group of around 300 seropositive cohort members. A peripheral blood sample was provided by each donor, and peripheral blood mononuclear cells were used for TCR beta sequencing. Genomic DNA was extracted from the blood cell samples with the Qiagen DNeasy Blood Extraction Kit. Library generation was performed with the immunoSEQ multiplex PCR assay. For the multiplex PCR, a mixture combining 60 forward primers for TCR Vbeta segments and 13 reverse primers for TCR Jbeta segments was used. Amplification of the CDR3 region of rearranged TCR beta genes was performed with a multiplex PCR assay on genomic DNA. Amplified TCR beta libraries were sequenced as 87-base-pair reads on the Illumina HiSeq System. Concerning the study's data processing: A later analysis tallied tens of millions of unique TCR beta chains across the 666 repertoires, and about 10 million of those chains were shared by two or more donors. Raw reads were error-corrected and collapsed into unique sequences by a nearest-neighbor algorithm in which closely related sequences were merged to remove PCR and sequencing errors. To assign V, D and J gene segments, CDR3 sequences were aligned to IMGT reference sequences. For a sequence to be retained, a match of at least six nucleotides was required to both a V gene segment and a J gene segment. Rearrangements were classified as productive when the CDR3 lacked stop codons and remained in frame with V and J, and all other rearrangements were classified as non-productive. Following IMGT convention, CDR3 was defined as the stretch from the second conserved V-encoded cysteine to the conserved J-encoded phenylalanine. The earlier analysis of 587 of the donors excluded sequences that lacked an unambiguous match to a single V gene segment. An earlier analysis of 587 of the donors classified V segments as functional when productive rearrangements were above 56.7% and as segregating when the standard deviation between donors was above 5%. A statistical classification framework was built for diagnosing cytomegalovirus status from the catalog of TCR beta chain sequences. A later analysis assigned V and J genes by comparing TCR nucleotide sequences with IMGT/GENE-DB human TR gene sequences. Using the TCRdist pipeline, a later analysis assigned CDR3 sequences along with most-parsimonious VDJ recombination scenarios. A later analysis defined each TCR beta chain by its CDR3 amino acid sequence plus V-gene family, and excluded reads lacking a unique V-gene family. To address suspected cross-contamination and a sequencing artifact, a later analysis removed under 600 highly shared, low-generation-probability nucleotide sequences. In a later analysis, a clonal expansion index for each public chain was calculated from normalized within-repertoire ranks of inferred template counts. In a later analysis, generation probabilities were computed using a VDJ recombination model fitted to out-of-frame rearrangements, and the results were checked against IGoR. In a later analysis, hypergeometric tests were used to score TCR-TCR, TCR-HLA and TCR-CMV co-occurrence, with a repertoire-size bias correction applied to TCR pairs. In a later analysis, false discovery rates were estimated by permuting HLA or CMV assignments 20 times. In a later analysis, co-occurring TCRs were grouped using DBSCAN, and TCRdist sequence similarity was added for clustering within HLA-allele-positive subsets. Repertoires with fewer than 30,000 or more than 120,000 public chains were left out of co-occurrence clustering, as were a handful of repertoires with anomalous nucleotide sharing. Entries here come from immuneACCESS through TCRdb and include only in-frame sequences with V and J called. Some clones fail to appear in such tables; in the studies checked, an unresolved V gene covers under half of the shortfall, and the cause of the remainder is unknown. V and J calls and clone size are those listed in that table; D and trimming were worked out from the DNA. For this sample the table gives about 180,000 clones, of which approximately 80% were detected only once. The leading ten clones occupy more than 5.5% of the sample.

V loses 0 bases, J loses 1 base, and the germline ends lie 4 bases apart. Sequences SGHRS (CDR1) and YFSETQ (CDR2) are obtained from the germline V gene. The CDR3 runs 14 residues from the cysteine to the phenylalanine. Just CDR3 DNA is preserved here, 42 bases in frame from base 1. The chain couples TRBV5-1 to TRBJ2-2; no confident D gene assignment can be made. The sequenced material came from PBMCs. This TCR was recovered from a man aged 25-45 years in good health and CMV-seropositive. The nucleotide sequence is given as TGCGCCAGCAGCTTGGACAGGAACACCGGGGAGCTGTTTTTT. This yields the protein CASSLDRNTGELFF.